This T cell receptor (beta chain) stems from a study of T-cell memory formation after mild COVID-19. The CDR3 is made up of 15 amino acids. Trimming shortened V by 0 bases and J by 6 bases, and 12 bases separated the two germline ends. In germline, CDR1 is SGHVS, CDR2 FNYEAQ. Constant-segment primers were used for 5'RACE, and the resulting TCR alpha and TCR beta cDNA libraries carried sample barcodes and UMIs. TCRdb reprocessed the 5' RACE reads with MiXCR, giving one entry per CDR3 protein. This sample carries about 90,000 distinct CDR3 sequences, about 13% of them seen once, and the ten largest clones take about 29%.

This TCR was sampled from an adult woman who had mild COVID-19 (a few samples of this study predate the infection). Cell type and time point are not known. The chain carries TRBV7-6 and TRBJ2-1; D gene uncertain. What was sequenced was PBMCs or a T cell subset sorted from them (not recorded which). The CDR3 region is CASSLALVPLNEQFF. The DNA of the CDR3 is TGTGCCAGCAGCTTAGCGCTCGTTCCCCTCAATGAGCAGTTCTTC.